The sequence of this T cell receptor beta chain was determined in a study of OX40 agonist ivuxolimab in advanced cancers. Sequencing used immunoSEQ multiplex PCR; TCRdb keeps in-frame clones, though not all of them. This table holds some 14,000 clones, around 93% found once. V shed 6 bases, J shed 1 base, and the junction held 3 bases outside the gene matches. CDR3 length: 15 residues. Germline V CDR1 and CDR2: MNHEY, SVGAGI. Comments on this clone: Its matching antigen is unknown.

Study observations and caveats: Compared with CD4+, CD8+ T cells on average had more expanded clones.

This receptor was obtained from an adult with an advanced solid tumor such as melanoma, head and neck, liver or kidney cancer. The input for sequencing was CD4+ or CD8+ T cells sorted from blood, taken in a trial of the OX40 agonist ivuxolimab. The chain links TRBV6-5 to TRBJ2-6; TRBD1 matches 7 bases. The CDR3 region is CASRPQGSGANVLTF. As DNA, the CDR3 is TGTGCCAGCAGGCCACAGGGGTCTGGGGCCAACGTCCTGACTTTC.